This T cell receptor (beta chain) is from a study of T cell responses to AZD1222 COVID-19 vaccine. Study-wide findings and caveats: Repertoire sampling was restricted to post-peak T cell response timepoints. Donors were chiefly white British, with a greater number of females, and clonal diversity was perhaps underestimated. Spike-specific TCR breadth and depth grew following two AZD1222 doses.

Comments on this clone: Its specificity is not known.

Germline lookup yields CDR1 SGHTA and CDR2 FQGTGA. The CDR3 is made up of 14 amino acids. J gave up 0 bases and V 9 bases, and 5 bases lay outside the gene matches. Method: immunoSEQ multiplex PCR; TCRdb's copy keeps in-frame clones and lacks some. The top ten clones hold approximately 15% of a sample with roughly 100,000 clones, 84% of them seen once. The source material was peripheral blood, sampled on day 0 of AZD1222 vaccination. The receptor was isolated from an adult in good health. The chain joins TRBV7-3 to TRBJ2-1; 7 bases fit TRBD2. The CDR3 protein is CASTAGPSYNEQFF. CDR3 nucleotide sequence: TGTGCCAGTACAGCGGGACCCTCCTACAATGAGCAGTTCTTC.